The 24 T cell receptor beta chains below all came from one sample that was sequenced in a study of response to subunit inactivated influenza vaccine (dated by TCRdb to 2016 to 2019). Library preparation used RT-PCR. Instrument on record: Illumina HiSeq 2500. TCRdb's own reprocessing of the public reads used fastp at Q25 and MiXCR and kept productive beta chains. Under each unique CDR3 protein, matching rows form one entry showing the most common genes and DNA. Here the sample has hundreds of thousands of distinct CDR3 sequences; approximately 14% occur a single time. The ten most abundant clones make up roughly 7.2% of the sample. This specimen consisted of PBMCs from blood, obtained around 14 days before vaccination. Receptors originate from a man in his fifties or sixties who received an inactivated influenza vaccine. Donor details come from another sample of the same person, matched by shared clones.

The V call is TRBV30, the J call TRBJ2-7; 8 bases match TRBD2. The CDR3 extends over 12 amino acids. The V and J ends lost 5 bases and 6 bases, in that order; junction bases with no gene match: 6. The germline gives CDR1 GTSNPN, CDR2 SVGIG (reference sequence). CDR3: CAWDAGTSEQYF. CDR3 sequence (DNA): TGTGCCTGGGACGCCGGGACTAGCGAGCAGTACTTC.

Many counts were recorded for this clonotype. The CDR3 reads CASSLRDRSEQYF. DNA of the CDR3: TGCGCCAGCAGCTTAAGGGACAGATCCGAGCAGTACTTC. The rearrangement joins TRBV5-1 to TRBJ2-7, with 7 bases identical to TRBD1. Germline V CDR1 and CDR2: SGHRS, YFSETQ. V lost 2 bases to trimming and J lost 6 bases; unmatched junction nucleotides: 5. This CDR3 spans 13 amino acids. Combining the CDR3 with reference TRBV5-1 and TRBJ2-7 gives the whole variable domain KAGVTQTPRYLIKTRGQQVTLSCSPISGHRSVSWYQQTPGQGLQFLFEYFSETQRNKGNFPGRFSGRQFSNSRSEMNVSTLELGDSALYLCASSLRDRSEQYFGPGTRLTVT.

The chain links TRBV20-1 to TRBJ2-4; 11 bases are shared with TRBD2. The germline V gene has CDR1 DFQATT and CDR2 SNEGSKA (reference sequence). The CDR3 sequence is 19 residues long. V lost 6 bases and J lost 0; bases outside the gene matches: 16. CDR3 amino acids: CSARIMGLAEPLAKNIQYF. As DNA, the CDR3 is TGCAGTGCCAGAATTATGGGACTAGCGGAGCCGCTAGCCAAAAACATTCAGTACTTC.

This clonotype was seen more than once but under ten times. The chain recombines TRBV12-3 or TRBV12-4 with TRBJ1-1; 9 bases agree with TRBD1. After removal of 3 bases from V and 10 bases from J, the junction contained 9 bases not matched to a gene. The CDR3 has 14 residues. In DNA form, the CDR3 reads TGTGCCAGCAGTTTGGAGACAGGGGGGTATGTAGCTTTCTTT. It encodes CASSLETGGYVAFF.

V gene TRBV20-1 combines with J gene TRBJ2-3; 8 nucleotides agree with TRBD1. This CDR3 region has 13 residues. Germline assignment: CDR1 DFQATT and CDR2 SNEGSKA (reference sequence). After removal of 3 bases from V and 4 bases from J, the junction contained 3 bases not matched to a gene. CDR3 loop: CSARTGAADTQYF. CDR3 in DNA: TGCAGTGCTAGGACAGGGGCCGCAGATACGCAGTATTTT.

This clonotype was observed a few times. This chain uses TRBV12-3 or TRBV12-4 with TRBJ2-3; 8 bases align to TRBD2. V lost 5 bases to trimming and J lost 10 bases; unmatched junction nucleotides: 5. This CDR3 spans 12 amino acids. For the CDR3, the DNA is TGTGCCAGCAGTCCCGGGACTAGGCCGCAGTATTTT. Translated: CASSPGTRPQYF.

This clonotype was seen many times. The chain has TRBV20-1 and TRBJ1-4; D possibly corresponds to TRBD1 (6 bases). Trimming pared 0 bases from V and 0 bases from J, leaving 11 bases between. There are 16 residues in the CDR3. Germline V lookup: CDR1 DFQATT, CDR2 SNEGSKA (reference sequence). DNA for the CDR3: TGCAGTGCTAGAGATGCTAGGGGGACAACTAATGAAAAACTGTTTTTT. This codes for CSARDARGTTNEKLFF.

The CDR3 coding sequence is TGTGCCAGCAGCTCGGGACAGGGAATCTACGAGCAGTACTTC. Translating gives CASSSGQGIYEQYF. The chain couples TRBV19 to TRBJ2-7; 9 nucleotides match TRBD1. V lost 9 bases, J lost 3 bases, and 9 bases stayed unmatched. The CDR3 contains 14 residues. Germline CDR1 is LNHDA and CDR2 is SQIVND (reference sequence).

The rearrangement uses TRBV6-9 and TRBJ2-3; 9 positions match TRBD1. Germline V gene data show CDR1 as MNHGY and CDR2 as SVAAGI. The CDR3 has 16 amino acids. Trimming took 6 bases from V and 0 from J; bases not matched to a gene: 7. The CDR3 protein is CASRITGTGSTDTQYF. CDR3 nucleotides: TGTGCCAGCAGAATAACCGGGACAGGGAGCACAGATACGCAGTATTTT.

The chain uses TRBV3-1 and TRBJ1-1; 8 bases align to TRBD1. V lost 1 base to trimming and J lost 8 bases; unmatched junction nucleotides: 12. The CDR3 has 16 amino acids. CDR1 and CDR2 (germline): LGHDT, YNNKEL (reference sequence). CDR3 residues: CASSQVSRTGRPEAFF. CDR3 DNA sequence: TGTGCCAGCAGCCAAGTTAGTAGGACAGGGCGCCCCGAAGCTTTCTTT.

The chain uses TRBV20-1 and TRBJ2-1, with 11 positions matching TRBD1. CDR1 and CDR2 from the germline V gene are DFQATT and SNEGSKA (reference sequence). The CDR3 contains 14 residues. V was clipped by 5 bases and J by 7 bases; unmatched bases: 7. CDR3 nucleotides: TGCAGTGCTTCTACCGGGACAGGGGGGAATGAGCAGTTCTTC. Its translation: CSASTGTGGNEQFF.

A few counts support this clonotype. This chain connects TRBV5-1 to TRBJ2-7; a weak D match, TRBD2 (5 bases). Germline V gene sequence: CDR1 SGHRS, CDR2 YFSETQ. The germline V and J ends were trimmed by 1 base and 3 bases, with 14 bases remaining between them. CDR3 size: 15 residues. The CDR3 DNA follows: TGCGCCAGCAGCTTGTGGTCGAAGGGAGACTACGAGCAGTACTTC. Encoded protein: CASSLWSKGDYEQYF. Combining the CDR3 with reference TRBV5-1 and TRBJ2-7 gives the whole variable domain KAGVTQTPRYLIKTRGQQVTLSCSPISGHRSVSWYQQTPGQGLQFLFEYFSETQRNKGNFPGRFSGRQFSNSRSEMNVSTLELGDSALYLCASSLWSKGDYEQYFGPGTRLTVT.

This clonotype was seen more than once but under ten times. The chain has TRBV6-2 or TRBV6-3 and TRBJ2-5; a weak D match, TRBD2 (5 bases). The CDR3 is 15 amino acids. Germline CDR1 reads MNHEY; CDR2 reads SVGEGT. Trimming took off 2 bases at V and 8 bases at J, with 18 bases between the two ends. CDR3 DNA sequence: TGTGCCAGCAGTTACCTGAGACTGGAGACGGGAACCCAGTACTTC. Translated: CASSYLRLETGTQYF.

This clonotype turned up a few times. The J gene is TRBJ2-1, the V gene TRBV20-1; D might be TRBD2 (6 bases). V was shortened by 6 bases and J by 5 bases, with 20 bases between the two germline ends. The CDR3 covers 15 residues. Germline V gene sequence: CDR1 DFQATT, CDR2 SNEGSKA (reference sequence). CDR3 sequence: CSAATRGNVNNEQFF. Written as DNA, the CDR3 is TGCAGTGCGGCCACCCGGGGGAATGTCAACAATGAGCAGTTCTTC.

The chain's CDR3 is CASSLLQLTNFNEQFF. The CDR3 nucleotides are TGTGCCAGCAGTTTGTTGCAGCTAACAAACTTCAATGAGCAGTTCTTC. This chain joins TRBV12-3 or TRBV12-4 and TRBJ2-1; D call uncertain. Trimming pared 3 bases from V and 6 bases from J, leaving 18 bases between. The CDR3 consists of 16 residues.

This chain links TRBV6-1 with TRBJ2-5; perhaps TRBD1 as D (5 bases). The germline CDR1 and CDR2 sequences are MNHNS and SASEGT. Trimming removed 6 bases at V and 1 base at J, with 12 bases between. The CDR3 has 14 residues. The chain's CDR3 is CASSHAGSQETQYF. DNA of the CDR3: TGTGCCAGCAGCCACGCAGGGTCCCAAGAGACCCAGTACTTC.

The chain uses TRBV20-1 and TRBJ2-7; TRBD2 matches at 11 bases. Per germline, CDR1 DFQATT and CDR2 SNEGSKA (reference sequence). After removal of 5 bases from V and 3 bases from J, the junction contained 12 bases not matched to a gene. The CDR3 is made up of 16 amino acids. This CDR3 reads CSASRRGLADYYEQYF. The CDR3 coding sequence is TGCAGTGCTTCTCGTAGGGGACTAGCGGACTACTACGAGCAGTACTTC.

The chain combines TRBV5-1 with TRBJ2-5; D is uncertain. The CDR3 spans 15 residues. V was clipped by 2 bases and J by 4 bases, with 15 bases between them. From germline, CDR1 is SGHRS and CDR2 YFSETQ. CDR3 region: CASSLWSSEGETQYF. CDR3 in DNA: TGCGCCAGCAGCTTATGGTCCTCCGAAGGAGAGACCCAGTACTTC. Looking up the rest from reference TRBV5-1 and TRBJ2-5 gives the full variable domain: KAGVTQTPRYLIKTRGQQVTLSCSPISGHRSVSWYQQTPGQGLQFLFEYFSETQRNKGNFPGRFSGRQFSNSRSEMNVSTLELGDSALYLCASSLWSSEGETQYFGPGTRLLVL.

This clonotype was picked up many times. The rearrangement uses TRBV5-1 and TRBJ1-5; D gene unclear. V was clipped by 2 bases and J by 4 bases, with 7 bases between them. The CDR3 is 13 amino acids. Germline CDR1 and CDR2: SGHRS and YFSETQ. The CDR3: CASSLGLNQPQHF. CDR3 bases: TGCGCCAGCAGCTTAGGACTAAATCAGCCCCAGCATTTT.

This sequence joins TRBV5-4 and TRBJ2-5; D might be TRBD1 (6 bases). Trimming took 2 bases from V and 4 from J, leaving 12 bases between them. This CDR3 contains 14 residues. Germline loops: CDR1 SGHNT, CDR2 YYREEE (reference sequence). The CDR3 DNA reads TGTGCCAGCAGCTTAAGATCCAGGGGAGAGACCCAGTACTTC. Amino acids: CASSLRSRGETQYF.

The chain couples TRBV12-3 or TRBV12-4 to TRBJ1-2, with D possibly matching TRBD1 (6 bases). This CDR3 region has 12 residues. The germline V and J ends were trimmed by 7 bases and 1 base, with 7 bases remaining between them. The CDR3, as DNA: TGTGCCAGCATGGACAGTAACTATGGCTACACCTTC. Protein sequence: CASMDSNYGYTF.

The rearrangement uses TRBV20-1 and TRBJ2-2, with D uncertain. The CDR3 loop spans 13 amino acids. Trimming cost V 3 bases and J 6 bases, with 11 bases left between them. The germline gives CDR1 DFQATT, CDR2 SNEGSKA (reference sequence). DNA for the CDR3: TGCAGTGCTAGGGTACCAGGTTCCGGGGAGCTGTTTTTT. Protein sequence: CSARVPGSGELFF.

This clonotype was seen only a few times. The gene calls are TRBV5-1 and TRBJ2-1; the D call may be TRBD1 or TRBD2 (5 bases each). Germline V gene sequence: CDR1 SGHRS, CDR2 YFSETQ. The V gene lost 4 bases and the J gene lost 4 bases, with 18 bases spanning the gap. There are 16 residues in the CDR3. DNA of the CDR3: TGCGCCAGCAGCCTGGGAGACGGGACCGATTACAATGAGCAGTTCTTC. Translating gives CASSLGDGTDYNEQFF.

The chain couples TRBV7-8 to TRBJ2-7, with D possibly TRBD2 on 5 matching bases. The CDR3 length is 13 residues. Germline CDR1 is SGHVS and CDR2 is FQNEAQ. V lost 5 bases, J lost 9 bases, and 17 bases lay in between. The CDR3 loop reads CASSEEVGNRQYF. The CDR3 DNA reads TGTGCCAGCAGCGAGGAGGTGGGGAACAGGCAGTACTTC. The full variable domain, its missing parts supplied by reference TRBV7-8 and TRBJ2-7, is GAGVSQSPRYKVAKRGQDVALRCDPISGHVSLFWYQQALGQGPEFLTYFQNEAQLDKSGLPSDRFFAERPEGSVSTLKIQRTQQEDSAVYLCASSEEVGNRQYFGPGTRLTVT.